Below are 28 T cell receptor beta chains sequenced from a single sample in a study of response to subunit inactivated influenza vaccine. In TCRdb, the RT-PCR reads were re-called with MiXCR into one record per CDR3 protein. Here the sample spans 700,000 to 800,000 distinct CDR3 sequences, about a fifth being singletons. The sample was PBMCs from blood, taken about 5 days after vaccination. The source is a man in his fifties who received an inactivated influenza vaccine.

This clonotype appeared a few times. V usage is TRBV11-2 and J usage is TRBJ2-1; 9 positions match TRBD1. J was trimmed by 7 bases and V by 4 bases; bases with no gene match: 2. Germline V lookup: CDR1 SGHAT, CDR2 FQNNGV. The CDR3 totals 13 residues. CDR3 amino acids: CASSWTGENEQFF. In DNA form, the CDR3 reads TGTGCCAGCAGCTGGACAGGGGAAAATGAGCAGTTCTTC.

This sequence joins TRBV13 and TRBJ2-7, with TRBD2 as a possible D gene (7 bases). The CDR3 covers 14 residues. Per the germline V gene, CDR1 is PRHDT and CDR2 is FYEKMQ (reference sequence). The ends were cut back, 5 bases at V and 1 base at J, with 12 bases in the middle. In DNA form, the CDR3 reads TGTGCCAGCAGCGGGGGGGGGCATTCCTACGAGCAGTACTTC. Translating gives CASSGGGHSYEQYF.

This clonotype was seen a handful of times. The chain has TRBV20-1 and TRBJ2-7; 7 bases line up with TRBD2. This CDR3 region has 14 residues. Germline V gives CDR1 DFQATT, CDR2 SNEGSKA (reference sequence). With V trimmed by 7 bases and J by 0 bases, 9 bases remained unmatched. As DNA, the CDR3 is TGCAGTGAAATTAAGCGGGGTAGCTCCTACGAGCAGTACTTC. It yields the protein CSEIKRGSSYEQYF.

This sequence joins TRBV5-1 and TRBJ2-1; TRBD2 matches at 14 bases. V trimming: 4 bases; J trimming: 6 bases; junction bases outside the gene matches: 6. The CDR3 is 16 residues long. The germline gives CDR1 SGHRS, CDR2 YFSETQ. The chain's CDR3 is CASSTQTSGGVNEQFF. In nucleotides, the CDR3 is TGCGCCAGCAGCACACAGACTAGCGGGGGGGTCAATGAGCAGTTCTTC.

This clonotype appeared a few times. This chain joins TRBV5-1 and TRBJ2-2; D gene ambiguous. The CDR3 length is 14 residues. V was clipped by 4 bases and J by 4 bases, with 11 bases between them. CDR1 is SGHRS and CDR2 is YFSETQ in the germline V gene. The CDR3 reads CASSTYPSTGELFF. For the CDR3, the DNA is TGCGCCAGCAGCACGTACCCTAGCACCGGGGAGCTGTTTTTT.

This clonotype was seen a handful of times. A read error is possible here, since a much larger clone lies one base away. This rearrangement joins TRBV6-2 or TRBV6-3 to TRBJ1-1; D is uncertain. The CDR3 runs 12 residues. CDR1 is MNHEY and CDR2 is SVGEGT in the germline V gene. V was shortened by 2 bases and J by 1 base, with 2 bases between the two germline ends. The DNA for the CDR3 is TGTGCCAGCAGTTACCCGAACACTGAAGCTTTCTTT. This encodes CASSYPNTEAFF.

In this sample, this clonotype turned up a few times. The rearrangement joins TRBV29-1 to TRBJ1-2; 9 bases match TRBD1. The germline gives CDR1 SQVTM, CDR2 ANQGSEA. This CDR3 has 13 residues. With V trimmed by 4 bases and J by 8 bases, 8 bases remained unmatched. CDR3: CSVGDREPRGYTF. In DNA form, the CDR3 reads TGCAGCGTTGGGGACAGGGAGCCAAGGGGCTACACCTTC.

The chain couples TRBV7-2 to TRBJ2-3; D is unclear. This CDR3 is built from 17 residues. Trimming removed 5 bases from V and 1 base from J, with 19 bases in between. Per germline, CDR1 SGHTA and CDR2 FQGNSA. The CDR3 sequence: CASSRTRRPSGTDTQYF. DNA for the CDR3: TGTGCCAGCAGCCGTACTCGTCGGCCCTCGGGCACAGATACGCAGTATTTT.

This clonotype has more than one count but fewer than ten. The rearrangement links TRBV5-6 to TRBJ1-5; D unclear. Trimming cost V 2 bases and J 4 bases, with 10 bases left between them. Per the germline V gene, CDR1 is SGHDT and CDR2 is YYEEEE. The CDR3 runs to 14 residues. The CDR3 loop is CASSFFQRNQPQHF. DNA of the CDR3: TGTGCCAGCAGCTTCTTCCAGAGGAATCAGCCCCAGCATTTT.

The chain combines TRBV5-1 with TRBJ2-5; 11 nucleotides agree with TRBD2. The CDR3 loop spans 15 amino acids. Germline CDR1 is SGHRS and CDR2 is YFSETQ. V dropped 4 bases and J dropped 4; count of bases not matched to a gene: 6. The chain's CDR3 is CASSDPTSGVETQYF. Here the CDR3 DNA reads TGCGCCAGCAGCGACCCGACTAGCGGGGTAGAGACCCAGTACTTC.

The chain carries TRBV4-3 and TRBJ2-2; the D is unclear. This CDR3 spans 13 amino acids. Germline V gene lookup returns CDR1 LGHNA and CDR2 YSLEER. Between the trimmed V and J ends, which lost 2 bases and 7 bases, there was a span of 8 bases. Written as DNA, the CDR3 is TGCGCCAGCAGCCAACCCTCAGACGGGGAGCTGTTTTTT. It yields the protein CASSQPSDGELFF.

This clonotype has just a few counts. The chain joins TRBV12-3 or TRBV12-4 to TRBJ1-5, with TRBD1 as a possible D gene (5 bases). V lost 4 bases to trimming and J lost 4 bases, with 17 bases between them. There are 16 residues in the CDR3. CDR3 sequence: CASSWRQGRGNQPQHF. CDR3 sequence (DNA): TGTGCCAGCAGTTGGAGGCAGGGAAGGGGTAATCAGCCCCAGCATTTT.

In its sample, this clonotype was seen a few times. V usage is TRBV10-1 and J usage is TRBJ2-3; a weak D match, TRBD1 (6 bases). The CDR3 contains 15 residues. Germline V CDR1 and CDR2: WNHNN, SYGVQD (reference sequence). The V gene lost 0 bases and the J gene lost 2 bases, with 9 bases spanning the gap. The CDR3 reads CASSESTGITDTQYF. In DNA form, the CDR3 reads TGCGCCAGCAGTGAGTCGACAGGTATCACAGATACGCAGTATTTT.

This clonotype was recorded only once. The junction and the germline gene differ at one end; a read error may be behind it. This rearrangement joins TRBV10-3 to TRBJ2-7; perhaps TRBD2 as D (6 bases). Germline CDR1 reads ENHRY; CDR2 reads SYGVKD. The CDR3 length is 18 residues. CDR3 protein: CAFSLRALMDRGTYEQYF. The CDR3 nucleotides read TGTGCCTTCAGTTTACGCGCCCTTATGGATCGAGGGACTTACGAGCAGTACTTC.

The sample holds a few counts of this clonotype. For the CDR3, the DNA is TGCAGTGCTTCGGGGCCTGATTGGGAGACCCAGTACTTC. Encoded protein: CSASGPDWETQYF. The chain recombines TRBV20-1 with TRBJ2-5, with D possibly called TRBD1 or TRBD2 (5 bases each). Deletions cut 5 bases from V and 5 bases from J, with 15 bases between. Germline CDR1 reads DFQATT; CDR2 reads SNEGSKA (reference sequence). The CDR3 runs 13 residues.

This clonotype occurred a few times. The chain couples TRBV3-1 to TRBJ2-1, with D uncertain. V was pared by 0 bases and J by 10 bases, with 10 bases between. Germline loops: CDR1 LGHDT, CDR2 YNNKEL (reference sequence). The CDR3 covers 13 residues. The CDR3 sequence: CASSQDIAREQFF. The CDR3 coding sequence is TGTGCCAGCAGCCAAGATATCGCTCGGGAGCAGTTCTTC.

In DNA, the CDR3 is TGCGCCAGCAGAGCAGCGGGGGACTACAATGAGCAGTTCTTC. Translation: CASRAAGDYNEQFF. The V call is TRBV5-1, the J call TRBJ2-1, with 8 bases lining up with TRBD2. Germline V gives CDR1 SGHRS, CDR2 YFSETQ. This CDR3 region has 14 residues. Trimming took 5 bases from V and 3 from J; bases not matched to a gene: 4.

The J gene is TRBJ2-3, the V gene TRBV7-2; 16 nucleotides line up with TRBD2. V lost 5 bases to trimming and J lost 10 bases; unmatched junction nucleotides: 6. Germline V gene data show CDR1 as SGHTA and CDR2 as FQGNSA. This CDR3 has 15 residues. CDR3 sequence: CASSLGLAGGPAQYF. CDR3 nucleotide sequence: TGTGCCAGCAGCCTGGGACTAGCGGGAGGGCCGGCGCAGTATTTT. Based on the CDR3 plus reference TRBV7-2 and TRBJ2-3, the full variable domain is GAGVSQSPSNKVTEKGKDVELRCDPISGHTALYWYRQSLGQGLEFLIYFQGNSAPDKSGLPSDRFSAERTGGSVSTLTIQRTQQEDSAVYLCASSLGLAGGPAQYFGPGTRLTVL.

This clonotype was seen more than once but under ten times. The V call is TRBV29-1, the J call TRBJ1-6; 9 bases map to TRBD1. V lost 5 bases and J lost 7; bases outside the gene matches: 6. The CDR3 is 14 amino acids. The germline V gene has CDR1 SQVTM and CDR2 ANQGSEA. The CDR3 DNA sequence: TGCAGCGTTCAGGACAGGGGACGGAATTCACCCCTCCACTTT. Protein: CSVQDRGRNSPLHF.

This clonotype was recorded many times. The gene calls are TRBV5-1 and TRBJ2-1; D is perhaps TRBD1 (6 bases). The germline V gene has CDR1 SGHRS and CDR2 YFSETQ. This CDR3 is 15 amino acids long. V shed 1 base and J shed 5 bases, with 13 bases lying between them. The CDR3 sequence is CASSLLAGANNEQFF. The CDR3 bases are TGCGCCAGCAGCTTGCTCGCAGGGGCGAACAATGAGCAGTTCTTC. The full variable domain, its missing parts supplied by reference TRBV5-1 and TRBJ2-1, is KAGVTQTPRYLIKTRGQQVTLSCSPISGHRSVSWYQQTPGQGLQFLFEYFSETQRNKGNFPGRFSGRQFSNSRSEMNVSTLELGDSALYLCASSLLAGANNEQFFGPGTRLTVL.

The chain couples TRBV4-1 to TRBJ1-2, with D possibly TRBD1 on 6 matching bases. Germline V gene data show CDR1 as MGHRA and CDR2 as YSYEKL. The CDR3 loop spans 18 amino acids. The V and J ends lost 2 bases and 8 bases respectively, with 27 bases between them. CDR3 amino acids: CASSQLNLRYGGPEGYTF. The CDR3 DNA is TGCGCCAGCAGCCAACTCAACTTAAGATATGGGGGGCCGGAAGGCTACACCTTC.

This clonotype was detected only a few times. V and J are TRBV11-2 and TRBJ2-7; D is undetermined. Germline CDR1 is SGHAT and CDR2 is FQNNGV. V lost 5 bases and J lost 7, with 6 bases in between. The CDR3 has 10 amino acids. For the CDR3, the DNA is TGTGCCAGCAGCATCGTAGAGCAGTACTTC. Its translation: CASSIVEQYF.

The chain employs TRBV20-1 and TRBJ2-5; 11 bases align to TRBD2. The CDR3 spans 15 residues. V dropped 5 bases and J dropped 0; count of bases not matched to a gene: 5. Per the germline V gene, CDR1 is DFQATT and CDR2 is SNEGSKA (reference sequence). The CDR3 here is CSAAPSGGYQETQYF. The CDR3 DNA is TGCAGTGCTGCCCCTAGCGGGGGGTACCAAGAGACCCAGTACTTC.

The chain recombines TRBV6-9 with TRBJ2-2, with D maybe TRBD2 (7 bases). The CDR3 extends over 14 amino acids. CDR1 and CDR2 from the germline V gene are MNHGY and SVAAGI. V was pared by 10 bases and J by 4 bases, with 16 bases between. DNA of the CDR3: TGTGCCATCAAAGGGGGGGGCGGCACCGGGGAGCTGTTTTTT. Amino acids: CAIKGGGGTGELFF.

CDR3 DNA sequence: TGCAGCGTTTGGGGACAGAACACTGAAGCTTTCTTT. Translating gives CSVWGQNTEAFF. The chain employs TRBV29-1 and TRBJ1-1; D perhaps matches TRBD1 (6 bases). Per the germline V gene, CDR1 is SQVTM and CDR2 is ANQGSEA. The CDR3 runs to 12 residues. The ends were cut back, 5 bases at V and 1 base at J, with 8 bases in the middle.

The chain employs TRBV29-1 and TRBJ2-1, with D possibly being TRBD1 or TRBD2 (5 bases each). Germline CDR1 SQVTM, CDR2 ANQGSEA. The CDR3 totals 15 residues. V lost 4 bases and J lost 2, with 15 bases in between. Here the CDR3 reads CSVGRGASPYNEQFF. In DNA form, the CDR3 reads TGCAGCGTTGGTAGAGGGGCTAGCCCCTACAATGAGCAGTTCTTC.

There are a few counts of this clonotype. The chain couples TRBV9 to TRBJ2-1, with D maybe TRBD2 (5 bases). Germline assignment: CDR1 SGDLS and CDR2 YYNGEE. The length of the CDR3 is 14 residues. Trimming took off 0 bases at V and 9 bases at J, with 13 bases between the two ends. The CDR3 region is CASSVVARRGEQFF. Here the CDR3 DNA reads TGTGCCAGCAGCGTAGTGGCTCGACGGGGTGAGCAGTTCTTC. The entire variable domain, with the rest obtained from reference TRBV9 and TRBJ2-1, is as follows: DSGVTQTPKHLITATGQRVTLRCSPRSGDLSVYWYQQSLDQGLQFLIQYYNGEERAKGNILERFSAQQFPDLHSELNLSSLELGDSALYFCASSVVARRGEQFFGPGTRLTVL.

This clonotype came up a few times. This sequence joins TRBV5-1 and TRBJ2-4; D possibly corresponds to TRBD2 (5 bases). Germline values: CDR1 SGHRS, CDR2 YFSETQ. V was trimmed by 0 bases and J by 7 bases, leaving 14 bases between them. This CDR3 comprises 15 residues. The CDR3 protein is CASSLESGFGNIQYF. CDR3 coding DNA: TGCGCCAGCAGCTTGGAATCGGGATTTGGGAACATTCAGTACTTC.